This T cell receptor beta chain stems from a study of beta chain features in type 1 diabetes. As for the study in general: The patients were much like the healthy donors in age, gender and cell yields. Findings and limits, study-wide: Type 1 diabetes patients had moderately but significantly shorter TCRB CDR3s in all four CD4+ subsets. Comparison showed that naive, central memory and Treg TCRB repertoires appeared more similar among patients than among healthy donors.

This clone was counted a few times. Its antigen is unknown. The junction differs from germline at one of its ends, possibly a read error. Every donor provided one heparinised blood draw, which averaged roughly 120 mL. Isolation of CD4+ naive, central memory, regulatory and stem cell-like memory cells was achieved by sorting via CD45RO/CCR7/CD25/CD127/CD95/CD27. Germline CDR1 reads SNHLY; CDR2 reads FYNNEI. The CDR3 is made up of 15 amino acids. All of the isolated RNA was reverse transcribed, so expressed TCRB transcripts were sequenced. The table came from immunoSEQ multiplex PCR; TCRdb's copy has only in-frame clones and leaves some out. The repertoire consists of 120,000 or so clones, with 17% occurring once and the leading ten covering roughly 2.6%.

The chain joins TRBV2 to TRBJ2-7; TRBD1 matches at 10 bases. Sequencing was done on a sample of central memory CD4+ T cells from blood. The clonotype comes from a man between 18 and 35 years old with type 1 diabetes. CDR3 DNA: TGTGCCAGCAGAGAAGGGACAGGGGCCTACTACGAGCAGTACTTC. It is translated as CASREGTGAYYEQYF.